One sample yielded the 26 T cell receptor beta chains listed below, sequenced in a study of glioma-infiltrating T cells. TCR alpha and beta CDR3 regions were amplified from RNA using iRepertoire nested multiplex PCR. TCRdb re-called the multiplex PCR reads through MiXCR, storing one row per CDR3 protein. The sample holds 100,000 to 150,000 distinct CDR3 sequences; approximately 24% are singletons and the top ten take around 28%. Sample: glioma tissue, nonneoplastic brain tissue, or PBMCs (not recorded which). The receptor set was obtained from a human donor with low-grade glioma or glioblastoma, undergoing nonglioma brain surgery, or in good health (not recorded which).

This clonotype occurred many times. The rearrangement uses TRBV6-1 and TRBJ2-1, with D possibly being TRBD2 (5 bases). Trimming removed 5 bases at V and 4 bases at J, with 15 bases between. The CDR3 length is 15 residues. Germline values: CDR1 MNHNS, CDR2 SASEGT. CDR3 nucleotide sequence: TGTGCCAGCAGTCCCCTGGGGAGTCGGTACAATGAGCAGTTCTTC. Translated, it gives CASSPLGSRYNEQFF.

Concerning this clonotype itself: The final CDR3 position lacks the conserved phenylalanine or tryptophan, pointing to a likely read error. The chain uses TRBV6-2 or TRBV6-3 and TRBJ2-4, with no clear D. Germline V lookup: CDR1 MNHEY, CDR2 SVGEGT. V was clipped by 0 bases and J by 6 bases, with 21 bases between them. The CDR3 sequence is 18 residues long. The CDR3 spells CASSYSNQKPQMRNIQYL. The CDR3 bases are TGTGCCAGCAGTTACTCGAATCAGAAACCCCAAATGAGAAACATTCAGTACCTC.

The CDR3 spells CASSSNRGGRLNTEAFF. The DNA for the CDR3 is TGTGCCAGCAGTTCTAACAGGGGCGGTAGGTTGAACACTGAAGCTTTCTTT. The chain links TRBV6-1 to TRBJ1-1; 7 bases align to TRBD1. Losses at the gene ends were 5 bases for V and 0 bases for J; bases not matched to a gene: 12. Germline values: CDR1 MNHNS, CDR2 SASEGT. CDR3 length: 17 amino acids.

In DNA, the CDR3 is TGCAGTGCTACAGGACAGGGACCCTACGAGCAGTACGTC. Its protein product is CSATGQGPYEQYV. The chain uses TRBV20-1 and TRBJ2-7, with 8 nucleotides matching TRBD1. The CDR3 extends over 13 amino acids. Germline V gene data show CDR1 as DFQATT and CDR2 as SNEGSKA (reference sequence). V gave up 4 bases and J gave up 2 bases; unmatched junction bases: 4.

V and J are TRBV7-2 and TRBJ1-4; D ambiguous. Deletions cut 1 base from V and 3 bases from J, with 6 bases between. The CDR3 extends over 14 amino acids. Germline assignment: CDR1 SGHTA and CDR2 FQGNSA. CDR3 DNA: TGTGCCAGCAGCTTAGGCAGCTCTAATGAAAAACTGTTTTTT. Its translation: CASSLGSSNEKLFF.

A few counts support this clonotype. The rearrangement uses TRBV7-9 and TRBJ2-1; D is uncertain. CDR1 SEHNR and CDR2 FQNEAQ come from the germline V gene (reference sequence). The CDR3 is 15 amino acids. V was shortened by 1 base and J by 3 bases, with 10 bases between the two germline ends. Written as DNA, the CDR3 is TGTGCCAGCAGCTTAGGTTCGGGCAACTACAATGAGCAGTTCTTC. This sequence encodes CASSLGSGNYNEQFF. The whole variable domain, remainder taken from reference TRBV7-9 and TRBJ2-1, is DTGVSQNPRHKITKRGQNVTFRCDPISEHNRLYWYRQTLGQGPEFLTYFQNEAQLEKSRLLSDRFSAERPKGSFSTLEIQRTEQGDSAMYLCASSLGSGNYNEQFFGPGTRLTVL.

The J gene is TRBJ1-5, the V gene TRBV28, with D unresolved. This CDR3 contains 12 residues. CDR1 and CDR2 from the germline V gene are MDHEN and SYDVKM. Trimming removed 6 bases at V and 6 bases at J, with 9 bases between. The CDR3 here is CASRAGSQPQHF. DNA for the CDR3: TGTGCCAGCAGAGCGGGTTCTCAGCCCCAGCATTTT.

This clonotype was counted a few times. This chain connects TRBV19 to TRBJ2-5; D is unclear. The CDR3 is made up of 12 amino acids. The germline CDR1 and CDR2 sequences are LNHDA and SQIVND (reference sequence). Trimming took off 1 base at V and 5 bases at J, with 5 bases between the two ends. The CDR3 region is CASSIGTETQYF. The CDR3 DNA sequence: TGTGCCAGTAGTATAGGGACGGAGACCCAGTACTTC.

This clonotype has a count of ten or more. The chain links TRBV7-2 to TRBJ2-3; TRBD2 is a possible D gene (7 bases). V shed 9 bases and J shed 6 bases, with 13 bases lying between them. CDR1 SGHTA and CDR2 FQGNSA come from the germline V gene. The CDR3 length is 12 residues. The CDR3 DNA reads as TGTGCCAGTCGCGGGGGCGGGGATACGCAGTATTTT. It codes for CASRGGGDTQYF.

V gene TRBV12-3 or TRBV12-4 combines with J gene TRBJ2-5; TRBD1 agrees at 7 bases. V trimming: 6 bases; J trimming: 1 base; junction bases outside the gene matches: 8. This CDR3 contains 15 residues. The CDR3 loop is CASSPRDSSQETQYF. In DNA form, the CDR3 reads TGTGCCAGCAGCCCGAGGGACAGCTCCCAAGAGACCCAGTACTTC.

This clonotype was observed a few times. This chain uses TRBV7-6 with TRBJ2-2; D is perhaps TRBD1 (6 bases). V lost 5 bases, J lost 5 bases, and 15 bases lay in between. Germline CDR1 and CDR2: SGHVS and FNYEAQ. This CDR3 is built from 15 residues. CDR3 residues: CASSLGTSGTGELFF. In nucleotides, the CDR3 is TGTGCCAGCAGCCTAGGGACAAGTGGGACCGGGGAGCTGTTTTTT.

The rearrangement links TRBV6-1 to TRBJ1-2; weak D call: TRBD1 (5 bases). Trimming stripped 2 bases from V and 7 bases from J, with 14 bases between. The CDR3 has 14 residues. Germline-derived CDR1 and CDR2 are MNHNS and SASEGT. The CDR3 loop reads CASSERTRGGGYTF. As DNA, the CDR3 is TGTGCCAGCAGTGAAAGGACCCGTGGGGGTGGCTACACCTTC.

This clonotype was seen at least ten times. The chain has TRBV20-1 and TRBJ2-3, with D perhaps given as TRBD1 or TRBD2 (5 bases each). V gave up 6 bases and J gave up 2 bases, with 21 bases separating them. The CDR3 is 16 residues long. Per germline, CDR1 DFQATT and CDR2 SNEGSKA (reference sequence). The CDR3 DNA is TGCAGTGCAGAGGGGACGGAATCCCACCTCACAGATACGCAGTATTTT. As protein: CSAEGTESHLTDTQYF.

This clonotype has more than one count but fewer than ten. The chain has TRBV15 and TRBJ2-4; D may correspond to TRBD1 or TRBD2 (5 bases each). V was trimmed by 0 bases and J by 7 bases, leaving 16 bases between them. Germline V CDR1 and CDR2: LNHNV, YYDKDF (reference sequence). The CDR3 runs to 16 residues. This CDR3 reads CATSRDGTRLGNIQYF. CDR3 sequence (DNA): TGTGCCACCAGCAGAGATGGGACCCGGCTGGGGAACATTCAGTACTTC.

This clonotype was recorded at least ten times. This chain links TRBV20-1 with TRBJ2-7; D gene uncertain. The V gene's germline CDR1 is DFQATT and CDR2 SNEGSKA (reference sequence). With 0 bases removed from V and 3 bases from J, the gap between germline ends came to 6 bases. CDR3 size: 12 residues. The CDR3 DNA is TGCAGTGCTAGAGATCCCTACTACGAGCAGTACGTC. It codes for CSARDPYYEQYV.

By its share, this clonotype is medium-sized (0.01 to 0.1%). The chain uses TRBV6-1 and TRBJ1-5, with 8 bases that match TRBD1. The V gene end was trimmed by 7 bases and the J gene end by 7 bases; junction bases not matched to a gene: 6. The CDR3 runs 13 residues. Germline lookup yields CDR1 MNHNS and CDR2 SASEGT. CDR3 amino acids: CASTPAGGQPQHF. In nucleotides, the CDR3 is TGTGCCAGCACCCCGGCAGGGGGCCAGCCCCAGCATTTT.

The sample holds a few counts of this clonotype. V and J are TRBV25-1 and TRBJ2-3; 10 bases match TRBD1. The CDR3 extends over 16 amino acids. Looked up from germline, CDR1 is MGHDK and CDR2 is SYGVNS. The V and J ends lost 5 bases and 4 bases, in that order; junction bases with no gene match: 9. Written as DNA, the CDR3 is TGTGCCAGCAGTTCTCTGGACAGGGGGAAGGCAGATACGCAGTATTTT. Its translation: CASSSLDRGKADTQYF.

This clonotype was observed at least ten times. The CDR3 DNA reads as TGCAGTGCTAGTGGCTTGCGGGGGGGCACAGATACGCAGTATTTT. This encodes CSASGLRGGTDTQYF. The rearrangement joins TRBV20-1 to TRBJ2-3, with TRBD2 matching over 8 bases. Germline assignment: CDR1 DFQATT and CDR2 SNEGSKA (reference sequence). This CDR3 contains 15 residues. Unmatched junction bases numbered 6, after V lost 3 bases and J lost 1 base.

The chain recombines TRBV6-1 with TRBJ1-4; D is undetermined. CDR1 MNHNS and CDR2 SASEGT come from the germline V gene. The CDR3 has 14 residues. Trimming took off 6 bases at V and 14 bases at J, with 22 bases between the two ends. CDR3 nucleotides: TGTGCCAGCAGCCTAAAAGCAACTAATGAAGACCTGTTTTTT. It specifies CASSLKATNEDLFF.

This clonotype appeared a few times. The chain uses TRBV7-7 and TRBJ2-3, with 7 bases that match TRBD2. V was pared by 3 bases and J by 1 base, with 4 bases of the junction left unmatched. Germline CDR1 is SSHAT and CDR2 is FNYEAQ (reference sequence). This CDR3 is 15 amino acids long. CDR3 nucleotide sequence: TGTGCCAGCAGCTTGGCGGGGGTGGGCACAGATACGCAGTATTTT. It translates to CASSLAGVGTDTQYF.

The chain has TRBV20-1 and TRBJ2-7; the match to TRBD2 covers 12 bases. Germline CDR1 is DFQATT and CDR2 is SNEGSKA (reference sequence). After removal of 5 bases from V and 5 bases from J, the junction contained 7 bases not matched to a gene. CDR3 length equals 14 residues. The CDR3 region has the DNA TGCAGTGCTCTTGGACTAGCGGGGAATCACGAGCAGTACGTC. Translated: CSALGLAGNHEQYV.

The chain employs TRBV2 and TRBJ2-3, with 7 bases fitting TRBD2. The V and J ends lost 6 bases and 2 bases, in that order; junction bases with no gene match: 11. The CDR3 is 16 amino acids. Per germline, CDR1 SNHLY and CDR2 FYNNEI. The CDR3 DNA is TGTGCCAGCAGACTATCCCAGCGGGGAACCACAGATACGCAGTATTTT. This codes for CASRLSQRGTTDTQYF.

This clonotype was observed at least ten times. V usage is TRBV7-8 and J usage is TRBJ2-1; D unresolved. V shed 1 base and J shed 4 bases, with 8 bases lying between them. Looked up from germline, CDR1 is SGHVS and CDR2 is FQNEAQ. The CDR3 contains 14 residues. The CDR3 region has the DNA TGTGCCAGCAGCTTAGGTGCCTCTTACAATGAGCAGTTCTTC. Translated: CASSLGASYNEQFF.

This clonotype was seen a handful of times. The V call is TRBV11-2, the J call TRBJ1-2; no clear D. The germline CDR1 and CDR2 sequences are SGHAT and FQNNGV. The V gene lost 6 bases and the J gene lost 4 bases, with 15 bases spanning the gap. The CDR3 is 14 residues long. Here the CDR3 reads CASSSRDTSYGYTF. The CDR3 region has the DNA TGTGCCAGCAGTTCGCGTGATACTAGCTATGGCTACACCTTC. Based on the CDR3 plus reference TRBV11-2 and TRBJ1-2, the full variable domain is EAGVAQSPRYKIIEKRQSVAFWCNPISGHATLYWYQQILGQGPKLLIQFQNNGVVDDSQLPKDRFSAERLKGVDSTLKIQPAKLEDSAVYLCASSSRDTSYGYTFGSGTRLTVV.

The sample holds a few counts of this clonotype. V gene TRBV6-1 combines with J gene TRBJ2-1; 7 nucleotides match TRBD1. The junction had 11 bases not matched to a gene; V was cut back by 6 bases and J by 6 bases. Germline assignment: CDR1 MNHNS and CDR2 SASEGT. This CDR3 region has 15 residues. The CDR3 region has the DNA TGTGCCAGCAGCCGAACCCGGGACAGAGCCAATGAGCAGTTCTTC. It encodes CASSRTRDRANEQFF.

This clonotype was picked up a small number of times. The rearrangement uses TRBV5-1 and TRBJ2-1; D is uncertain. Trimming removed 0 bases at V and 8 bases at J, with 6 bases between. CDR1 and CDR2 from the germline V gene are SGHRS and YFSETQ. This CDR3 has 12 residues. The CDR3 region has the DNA TGCGCCAGCAGCTTGGGGGCCTATGAGCAGTTCTTC. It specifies CASSLGAYEQFF.